Here is one T cell receptor (beta chain) with its context. It has no known antigen specificity. No much larger clone is present one base from it, and per-base qualities are unavailable. The sample comes from a study of blood T cell repertoires in COVID-19 (dated by TCRdb to 2020 to 2022). In the study overall: Samples from collaborators originated in the United States, Italy and Spain and spanned both the acute and convalescent phases of COVID-19. Samples were obtained from the ongoing ImmuneRACE study (first 160 participants) and from some 1,300 subjects provided by 6 global collaborators. HLA class I and class II types, where available, came from metadata supplied by the sample provider rather than from assay-based typing. Deeply sampled blood TCRbeta repertoires from subjects exposed to, actively infected with, or recovered from COVID-19 were included in the dataset. Nearly every sample came with metadata listing a de-identified subject ID, COVID-19 status, age in years and sex. The prospective study material was composed of cDNA or gDNA derived from T cells, B-cell-depleted T cells, or PBMCs. The repertoires were made available in a free public database intended to serve as a resource for research on the immune response to SARS-CoV-2.

What the authors observed across the whole study: Clinical and demographic metadata were provided uncurated, with the amount varying by source and participant.

CDR1 and CDR2 (LGHDT, YNNKEL) derive from the germline V gene (reference sequence). The CDR3 has 14 amino acids, counting the end cysteine and phenylalanine. Just CDR3 DNA is preserved here, 42 bases in frame from base 1. V lost 4 bases and J lost 6 bases, and the count of bases not matched to a germline gene is 6. One collaborating source in Seattle enrolled patients during active infection and followed them longitudinally through the course of disease. Each collaborating institution followed its own protocols to collect whole blood in K2EDTA tubes. Collaborator samples were shipped for TCRbeta analysis as frozen whole blood, isolated PBMCs, or DNA extracted from either sample type. The immunoSEQ Assay, a bias-controlled multiplex PCR, was used to amplify TCRbeta CDR3 regions from genomic DNA. As for how the authors treated the data: Within the assay, amplification of reference gene primers was used to estimate how many nucleated cells each sample contained. To quantify the absolute abundance of each unique TCRbeta CDR3 rearrangement, sequence reads were collapsed and filtered. For each sample, productive Simpson clonality was calculated as the square root of Simpson's diversity index over productive rearrangements. TCRdb re-hosts the immuneACCESS table, in-frame sequences only. Its copies lack some clones; in the studies checked, an unresolved V gene accounts for under half of them, and the cause for the rest is not known. The V and J calls and the clone size are those of that table, but D and trimming were determined from the DNA. For this sample there are about 300,000 clones; 70% to 90% appear just once. In total, the top ten clones hold 1.5% to 2% of the sample.

The TCR comes from a woman younger than 45 with COVID-19, enrolled during active disease. The chain joins TRBV3-1 (or the pseudogene TRBV3-2) to TRBJ1-3, and TRBD1 matches 7 of the central bases. Source material: peripheral blood. The base sequence is TGTGCCAGCAGCCCCCGGGACAGACAAAACACCATATATTTT. Translation gives CASSPRDRQNTIYF.